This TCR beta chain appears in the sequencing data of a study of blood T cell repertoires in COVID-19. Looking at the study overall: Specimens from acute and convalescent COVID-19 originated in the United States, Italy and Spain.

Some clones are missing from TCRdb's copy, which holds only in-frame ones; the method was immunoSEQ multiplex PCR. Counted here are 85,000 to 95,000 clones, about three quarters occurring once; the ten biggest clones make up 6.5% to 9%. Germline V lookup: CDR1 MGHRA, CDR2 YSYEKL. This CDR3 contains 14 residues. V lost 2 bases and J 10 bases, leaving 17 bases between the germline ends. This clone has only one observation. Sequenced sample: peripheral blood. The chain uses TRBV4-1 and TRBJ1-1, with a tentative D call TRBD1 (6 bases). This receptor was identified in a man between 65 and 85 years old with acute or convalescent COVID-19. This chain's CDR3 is CASSQPSTGSSAFF. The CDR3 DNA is TGCGCCAGCAGCCAACCCAGTACAGGGAGCTCAGCTTTCTTT.